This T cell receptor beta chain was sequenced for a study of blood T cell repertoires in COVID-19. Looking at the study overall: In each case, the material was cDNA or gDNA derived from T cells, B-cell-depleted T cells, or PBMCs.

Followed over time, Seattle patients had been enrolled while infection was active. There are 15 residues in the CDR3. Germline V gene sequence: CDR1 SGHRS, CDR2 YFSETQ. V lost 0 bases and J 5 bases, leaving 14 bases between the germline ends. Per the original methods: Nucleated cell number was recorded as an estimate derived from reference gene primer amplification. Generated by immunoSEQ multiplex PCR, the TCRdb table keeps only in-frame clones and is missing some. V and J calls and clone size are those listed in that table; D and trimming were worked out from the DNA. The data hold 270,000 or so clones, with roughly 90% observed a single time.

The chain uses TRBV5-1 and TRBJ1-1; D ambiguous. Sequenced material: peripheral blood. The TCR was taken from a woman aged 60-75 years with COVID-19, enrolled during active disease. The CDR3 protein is CASSLDMRDGTEAFF. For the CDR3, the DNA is TGCGCCAGCAGCTTGGATATGAGGGATGGGACTGAAGCTTTCTTT.